This T cell receptor (beta chain) is drawn from a study of cytomegalovirus exposure and HLA in healthy donors. Study-level points and caveats: A few chains linked to CMV were shown in vitro to be specific for CMV antigens. The authors assumed roughly uniform sequencing depth across donors for presence/absence analyses.

This CDR3 contains 15 residues. V shed 3 bases and J shed 2 bases, with 11 bases lying between them. Germline CDR1 and CDR2: SGHDN and FVKESK. Comment on this clone: Its antigen is as yet unknown.

PCR was performed using 60 Vbeta and 13 Jbeta primers. The repertoire was sequenced with immunoSEQ multiplex PCR; TCRdb's copy has only in-frame clones and lacks some. The top ten hold around 4% of the sample, which has fewer than 130,000 clones, around two thirds seen once. This receptor was taken from a man aged 25-40 years in good health and CMV-seropositive. The chain links TRBV14 to TRBJ1-3, with D hard to call. Sequences were obtained from PBMCs. CDR3: CASSHGPWAGNTIYF. In nucleotides, the CDR3 is TGTGCCAGCAGCCATGGGCCTTGGGCTGGAAACACCATATATTTT.